This T cell receptor beta chain was identified in a study of blood T cell repertoires in COVID-19. About the research overall: Nucleic acid was either cDNA or gDNA, and it came from T cells, B-cell-depleted T cells, or PBMCs.

The CDR3 length is 15 residues. V lost 1 base, J lost 7 bases, and 6 bases stayed unmatched. CDR1 and CDR2 (germline): SGHNT, YYREEE (reference sequence). Cohorts were determined from participant-reported clinical history. Two negative PCRs, clearance, or symptom resolution characterized the recovered Cohort 3 donors. Study processing details: Estimation of nucleated cell counts relied on the amplification of reference gene primers. Profiled with immunoSEQ multiplex PCR; TCRdb holds only in-frame clones, not every one. V and J calls and clone size follow that table, whereas D and trimming were derived from the DNA. This table holds 150,000 to 200,000 clones, about 90% found once.

The receptor's source is a woman between 18 and 30 years old who had recovered from COVID-19. V is TRBV5-4 and J is TRBJ2-1; 9 nucleotides agree with TRBD2. Material for sequencing was PBMCs or T cells enriched from blood (not recorded which). The CDR3 loop is CASSLIAGGANEQFF. The CDR3 DNA reads TGTGCCAGCAGCTTGATTGCGGGAGGGGCTAATGAGCAGTTCTTC. Variable domain in full (rest from reference TRBV5-4 and TRBJ2-1): ETGVTQSPTHLIKTRGQQVTLRCSSQSGHNTVSWYQQALGQGPQFIFQYYREEENGRGNFPPRFSGLQFPNYSSELNVNALELDDSALYLCASSLIAGGANEQFFGPGTRLTVL.